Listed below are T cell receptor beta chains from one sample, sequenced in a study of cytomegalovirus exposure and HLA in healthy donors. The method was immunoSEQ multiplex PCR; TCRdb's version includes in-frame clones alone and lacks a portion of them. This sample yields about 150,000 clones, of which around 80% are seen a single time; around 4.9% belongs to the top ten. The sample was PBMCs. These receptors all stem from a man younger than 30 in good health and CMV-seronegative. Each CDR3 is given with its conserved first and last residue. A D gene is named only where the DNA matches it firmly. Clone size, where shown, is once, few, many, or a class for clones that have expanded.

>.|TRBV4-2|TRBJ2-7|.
CASSTQFLGSSYEQYF
TGTGCCAGCAGCACCCAGTTTTTGGGGAGCTCCTACGAGCAGTACTTC
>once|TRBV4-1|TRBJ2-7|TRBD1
CASSLRQGTTYEQYF
TGCGCCAGCAGCTTACGACAGGGGACGACCTACGAGCAGTACTTC
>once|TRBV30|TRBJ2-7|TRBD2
CAWRSFGTSGEQYF
TGTGCCTGGAGGTCGTTTGGAACTAGCGGAGAGCAGTACTTC
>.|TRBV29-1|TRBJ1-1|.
CSVAENMNTEAFF
TGCAGCGTTGCCGAGAATATGAACACTGAAGCTTTCTTT
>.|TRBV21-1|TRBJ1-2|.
CASSKGAVGTIDGYTF
TGTGCCAGCAGCAAAGGGGCTGTTGGGACAATCGATGGCTACACCTTC
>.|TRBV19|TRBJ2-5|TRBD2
CASSSHIAGREGTQYF
TGTGCCAGTAGTTCCCACATAGCGGGAAGGGAAGGGACCCAGTACTTC
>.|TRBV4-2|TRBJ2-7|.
CASSQERSSGPSYEQYF
TGTGCCAGCAGCCAAGAACGCTCAAGCGGGCCCTCCTACGAGCAGTACTTC
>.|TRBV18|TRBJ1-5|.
CASSPGQATGNQPQHF
TGTGCCAGCTCACCAGGGCAGGCGACAGGCAATCAGCCCCAGCATTTT
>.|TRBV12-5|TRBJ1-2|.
CASGSNYGYTF
TGTGCTAGTGGTTCAAATTATGGCTACACCTTC
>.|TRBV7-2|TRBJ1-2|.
CASSFSRRSNYGYTF
TGTGCCAGCAGCTTCTCGCGGCGGTCTAACTATGGCTACACCTTC
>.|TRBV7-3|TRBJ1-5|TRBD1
CASPPPLGQGPNQPQHF
TGTGCCAGCCCCCCGCCCCTTGGACAGGGACCCAATCAGCCCCAGCATTTT
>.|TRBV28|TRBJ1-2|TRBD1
CASSNRGLADGYTF
TGTGCCAGCAGCAACAGGGGGCTGGCGGATGGCTACACCTTC
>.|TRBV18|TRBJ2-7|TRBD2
CASSQTSGRAVEQYF
TGTGCCAGCTCCCAAACTAGCGGGAGGGCCGTCGAGCAGTACTTC
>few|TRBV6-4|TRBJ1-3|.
CASSAQGYSGNTIYF
TGTGCCAGCAGTGCACAGGGTTACTCTGGAAACACCATATATTTT
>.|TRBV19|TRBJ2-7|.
CASSIKAGDPYEQYF
TGTGCCAGTAGTATTAAAGCAGGGGATCCCTACGAGCAGTACTTC
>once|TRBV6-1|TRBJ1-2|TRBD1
CASSQGGLGYTF
TGTGCCAGCAGTCAGGGGGGCCTTGGCTACACCTTC
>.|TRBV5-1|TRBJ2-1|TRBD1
CASSPGTGRASYNEQFF
TGCGCCAGCAGCCCGGGGACAGGGAGGGCCTCCTACAATGAGCAGTTCTTC
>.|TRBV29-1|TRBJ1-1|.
CSVEAGGPEAFF
TGCAGCGTTGAAGCAGGAGGACCCGAAGCTTTCTTT
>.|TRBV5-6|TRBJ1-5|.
CASSLGGVGQPQHF
TGTGCCAGCAGCTTGGGCGGGGTCGGTCAGCCCCAGCACTTT
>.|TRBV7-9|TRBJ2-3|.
CASSLIRGLVLDTQYF
TGTGCCAGCAGCTTAATACGGGGACTGGTACTAGATACGCAGTATTTT
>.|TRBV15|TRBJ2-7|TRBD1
CATSREGRGGKYEQYF
TGTGCCACCAGCAGAGAGGGAAGAGGGGGCAAATACGAGCAGTACTTC
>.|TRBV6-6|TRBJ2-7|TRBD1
CASSSRGTGVPYEQYF
TGTGCCAGCAGTTCCAGAGGGACAGGGGTCCCCTACGAGCAGTACTTC
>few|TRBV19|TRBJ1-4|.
CASSRVGQGEKLFF
TGTGCCAGTAGTCGGGTCGGCCAAGGCGAGAAACTGTTTTTT
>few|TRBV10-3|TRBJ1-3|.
CATTRGNTIYF
TGTGCCACCACGAGGGGAAACACCATATATTTT
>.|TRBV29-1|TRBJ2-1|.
CSVERVDEQFF
TGCAGCGTTGAACGCGTGGATGAGCAGTTCTTC
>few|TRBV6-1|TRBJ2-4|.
CATRQVLAKNIQYF
TGTGCCACCCGACAGGTACTAGCCAAAAACATTCAGTACTTC
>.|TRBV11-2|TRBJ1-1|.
CASSLVGGGMGEAFF
TGTGCCAGCAGCTTAGTGGGGGGTGGAATGGGGGAAGCTTTCTTT
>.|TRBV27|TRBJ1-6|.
CASCRVGSYNSPLHF
TGTGCCAGCTGTCGGGTAGGCTCCTATAATTCACCCCTCCACTTT
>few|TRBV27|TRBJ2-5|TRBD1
CASSPGQGQETQYF
TGTGCCAGCAGTCCCGGACAGGGGCAAGAGACCCAGTACTTC
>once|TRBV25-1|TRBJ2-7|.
CASSEYRETNPYEQYF
TGTGCCAGCAGTGAGTACAGGGAGACTAATCCCTACGAGCAGTACTTC
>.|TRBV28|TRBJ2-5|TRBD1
CASRSGTGTSETQYF
TGTGCCAGCAGATCCGGGACAGGGACTTCGGAGACCCAGTACTTC
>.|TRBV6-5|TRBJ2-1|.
CASSLPGSEQFF
TGTGCCAGCAGTCTACCAGGCAGTGAGCAGTTCTTC
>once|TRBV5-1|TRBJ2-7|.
CASSLGGGSSYEQYF
TGCGCCAGCAGCCTGGGGGGCGGCAGCTCCTACGAGCAGTACTTC
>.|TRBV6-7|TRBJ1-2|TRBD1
CASSYSGQGNGYTF
TGTGCCAGCAGTTACTCAGGACAGGGGAACGGCTACACCTTC
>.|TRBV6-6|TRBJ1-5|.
CASSVYREPQHF
TGTGCCAGCAGTGTCTACAGAGAGCCCCAGCATTTT
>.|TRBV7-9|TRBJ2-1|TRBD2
CASSWTGREGNEQFF
TGTGCCAGCAGCTGGACCGGGAGGGAGGGCAATGAGCAGTTCTTC
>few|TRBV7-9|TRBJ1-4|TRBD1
CASSQGQMGEKLFF
TGTGCCAGCAGCCAGGGACAGATGGGTGAAAAACTGTTTTTT
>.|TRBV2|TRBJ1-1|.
CASSYDPGRGNTEAFF
TGTGCCAGCAGCTATGACCCAGGACGGGGGAACACTGAAGCTTTCTTT